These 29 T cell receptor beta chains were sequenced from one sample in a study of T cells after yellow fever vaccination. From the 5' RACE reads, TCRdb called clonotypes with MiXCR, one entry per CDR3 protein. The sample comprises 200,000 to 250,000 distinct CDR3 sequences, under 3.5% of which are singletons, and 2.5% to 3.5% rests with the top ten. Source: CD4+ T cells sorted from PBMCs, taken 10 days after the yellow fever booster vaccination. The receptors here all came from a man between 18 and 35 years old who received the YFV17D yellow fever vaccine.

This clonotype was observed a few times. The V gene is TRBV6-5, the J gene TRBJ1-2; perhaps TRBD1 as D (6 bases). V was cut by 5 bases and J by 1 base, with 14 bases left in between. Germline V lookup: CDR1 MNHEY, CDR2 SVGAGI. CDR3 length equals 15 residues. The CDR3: CASSGSGTLNYGYTF. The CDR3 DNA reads TGTGCCAGCAGTGGATCCGGGACACTTAACTATGGCTACACCTTC.

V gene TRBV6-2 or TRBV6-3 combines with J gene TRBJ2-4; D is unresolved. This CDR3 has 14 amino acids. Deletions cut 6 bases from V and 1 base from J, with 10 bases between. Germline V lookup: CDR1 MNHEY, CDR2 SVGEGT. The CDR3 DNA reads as TGTGCCAGCAGCGCTACAAGGGCCAAAAACATTCAGTACTTC. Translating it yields CASSATRAKNIQYF.

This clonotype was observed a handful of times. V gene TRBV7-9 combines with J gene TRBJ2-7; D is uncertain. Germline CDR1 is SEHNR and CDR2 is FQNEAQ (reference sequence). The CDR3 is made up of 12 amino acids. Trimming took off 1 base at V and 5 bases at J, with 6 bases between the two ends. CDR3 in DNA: TGTGCCAGCAGCTTAGAAGGAAACGAGCAGTACGTC. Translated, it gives CASSLEGNEQYV.

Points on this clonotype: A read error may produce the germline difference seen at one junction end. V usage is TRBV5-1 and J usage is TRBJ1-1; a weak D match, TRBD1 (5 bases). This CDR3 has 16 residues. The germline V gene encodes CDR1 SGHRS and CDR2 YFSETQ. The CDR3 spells CDSSLAPTDIGTEAFF. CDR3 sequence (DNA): TGCGACAGCAGCCTGGCGCCGACAGACATAGGTACTGAAGCTTTCTTT.

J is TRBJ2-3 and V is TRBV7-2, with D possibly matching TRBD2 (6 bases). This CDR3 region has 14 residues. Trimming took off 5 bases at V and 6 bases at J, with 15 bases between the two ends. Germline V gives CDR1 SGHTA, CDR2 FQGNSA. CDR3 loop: CASSPTSFTDTQYF. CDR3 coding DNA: TGTGCCAGCAGCCCGACTAGTTTTACCGATACGCAGTATTTT.

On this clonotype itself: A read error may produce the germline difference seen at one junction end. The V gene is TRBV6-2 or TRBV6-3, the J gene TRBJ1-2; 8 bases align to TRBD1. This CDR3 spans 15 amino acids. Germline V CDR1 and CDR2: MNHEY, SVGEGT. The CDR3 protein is CASSYYQGANYVYTF. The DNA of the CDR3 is TGTGCCAGCAGTTACTATCAGGGGGCTAACTATGTCTACACCTTC.

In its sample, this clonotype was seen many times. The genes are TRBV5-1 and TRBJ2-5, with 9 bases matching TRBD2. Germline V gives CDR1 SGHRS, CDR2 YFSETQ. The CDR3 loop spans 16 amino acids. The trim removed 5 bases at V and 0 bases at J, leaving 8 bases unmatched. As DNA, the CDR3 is TGCGCCAGCAGTGGTAGGGCTAGCGGGAACCAAGAGACCCAGTACTTC. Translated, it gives CASSGRASGNQETQYF.

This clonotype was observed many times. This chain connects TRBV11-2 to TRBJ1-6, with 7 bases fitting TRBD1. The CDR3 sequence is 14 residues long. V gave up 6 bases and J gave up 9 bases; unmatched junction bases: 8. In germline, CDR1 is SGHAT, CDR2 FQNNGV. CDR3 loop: CASRKPTGASPLHF. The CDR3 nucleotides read TGTGCCAGCAGAAAACCAACAGGGGCTTCACCCCTCCACTTT.

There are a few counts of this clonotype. CDR3 amino acids: CSARRSSSYNEQFF. CDR3 bases: TGCAGTGCTAGACGCTCCAGCTCCTACAATGAGCAGTTCTTC. The V call is TRBV20-1, the J call TRBJ2-1; no clear D gene. Between the trimmed V and J ends, which lost 2 bases and 0 bases, there was a span of 8 bases. CDR1 and CDR2 (germline): DFQATT, SNEGSKA (reference sequence). The CDR3 totals 14 residues.

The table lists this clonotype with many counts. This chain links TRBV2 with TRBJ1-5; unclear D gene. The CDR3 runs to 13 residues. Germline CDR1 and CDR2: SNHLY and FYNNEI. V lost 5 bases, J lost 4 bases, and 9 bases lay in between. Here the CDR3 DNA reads TGTGCCAGCAGTAAGGAGCAGAATCAGCCCCAGCATTTT. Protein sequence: CASSKEQNQPQHF.

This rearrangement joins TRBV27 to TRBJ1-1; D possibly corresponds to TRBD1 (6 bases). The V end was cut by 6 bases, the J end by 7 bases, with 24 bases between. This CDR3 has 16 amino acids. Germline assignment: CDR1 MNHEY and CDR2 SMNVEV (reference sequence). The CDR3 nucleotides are TGTGCCAGCAGCTGGGGGGCAGGGCTCCACTCGGGTGAAGCTTTCTTT. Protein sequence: CASSWGAGLHSGEAFF.

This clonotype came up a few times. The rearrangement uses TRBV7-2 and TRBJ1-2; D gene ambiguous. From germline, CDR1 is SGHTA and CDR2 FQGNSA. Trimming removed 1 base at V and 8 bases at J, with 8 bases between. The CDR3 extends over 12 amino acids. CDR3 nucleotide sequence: TGTGCCAGCAGCTTAGATGTACACGGCTACACCTTC. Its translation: CASSLDVHGYTF.

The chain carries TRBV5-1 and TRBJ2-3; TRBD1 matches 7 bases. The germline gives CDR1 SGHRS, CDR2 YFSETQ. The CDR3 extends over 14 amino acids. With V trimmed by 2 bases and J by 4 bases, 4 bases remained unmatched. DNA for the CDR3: TGCGCCAGCAGCTTAAACGACAGGGCAGATACGCAGTATTTT. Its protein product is CASSLNDRADTQYF.

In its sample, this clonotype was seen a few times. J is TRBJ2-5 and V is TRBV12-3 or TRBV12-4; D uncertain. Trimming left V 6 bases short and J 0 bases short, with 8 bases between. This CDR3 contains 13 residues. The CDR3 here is CASRQRNQETQYF. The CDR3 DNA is TGTGCCAGCAGGCAGCGTAACCAAGAGACCCAGTACTTC.

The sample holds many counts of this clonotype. CDR3 residues: CASSLAWHQETQYF. The CDR3 nucleotides read TGTGCCAGCAGCTTAGCTTGGCACCAAGAGACCCAGTACTTC. The V call is TRBV7-8, the J call TRBJ2-5; D uncertain. Germline lookup yields CDR1 SGHVS and CDR2 FQNEAQ. V lost 0 bases to trimming and J lost 0 bases, with 5 bases between them. The CDR3 consists of 14 residues.

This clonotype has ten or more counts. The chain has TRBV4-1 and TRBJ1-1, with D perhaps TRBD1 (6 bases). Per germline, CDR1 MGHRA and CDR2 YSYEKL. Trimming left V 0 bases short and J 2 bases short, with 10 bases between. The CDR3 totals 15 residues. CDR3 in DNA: TGCGCCAGCAGCCAAGATTCGGGGGGCAACACTGAAGCTTTCTTT. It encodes CASSQDSGGNTEAFF.

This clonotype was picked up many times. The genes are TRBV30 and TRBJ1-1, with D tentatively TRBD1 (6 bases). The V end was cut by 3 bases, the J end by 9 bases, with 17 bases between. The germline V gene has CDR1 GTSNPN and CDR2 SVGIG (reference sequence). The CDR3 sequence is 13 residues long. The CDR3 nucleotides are TGTGCCTGGAGGGACGCAGGGGTGATTAAAGCTTTCTTT. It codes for CAWRDAGVIKAFF. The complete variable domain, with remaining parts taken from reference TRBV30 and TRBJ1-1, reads SQTIHQWPATLVQPVGSPLSLECTVEGTSNPNLYWYRQAAGRGLQLLFYSVGIGQISSEVPQNLSASRPQDRQFILSSKKLLLSDSGFYLCAWRDAGVIKAFFGQGTRLTVV.

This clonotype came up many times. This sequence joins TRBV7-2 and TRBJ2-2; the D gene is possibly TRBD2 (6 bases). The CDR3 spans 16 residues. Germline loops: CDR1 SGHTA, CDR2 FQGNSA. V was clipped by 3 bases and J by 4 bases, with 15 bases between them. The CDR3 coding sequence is TGTGCCAGCAGCTTGGGACTTCGGGAGCCCACCGGGGAGCTGTTTTTT. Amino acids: CASSLGLREPTGELFF. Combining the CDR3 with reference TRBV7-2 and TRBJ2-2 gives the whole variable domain GAGVSQSPSNKVTEKGKDVELRCDPISGHTALYWYRQSLGQGLEFLIYFQGNSAPDKSGLPSDRFSAERTGGSVSTLTIQRTQQEDSAVYLCASSLGLREPTGELFFGEGSRLTVL.

This CDR3 reads CASSPRQRNIQYF. CDR3 sequence (DNA): TGTGCCAGCAGTCCCCGACAGCGAAACATTCAGTACTTC. The V and J genes are TRBV27 and TRBJ2-4; maybe TRBD1 (5 bases). The CDR3 covers 13 residues. V gave up 5 bases and J gave up 6 bases, with 11 bases separating them. Germline assignment: CDR1 MNHEY and CDR2 SMNVEV (reference sequence).

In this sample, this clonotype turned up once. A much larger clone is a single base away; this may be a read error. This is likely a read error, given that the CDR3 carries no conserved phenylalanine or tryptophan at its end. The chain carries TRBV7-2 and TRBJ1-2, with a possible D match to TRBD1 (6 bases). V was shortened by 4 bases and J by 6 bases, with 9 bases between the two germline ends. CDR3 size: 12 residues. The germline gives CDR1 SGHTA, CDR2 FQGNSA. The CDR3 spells CASSSQGDGYTL. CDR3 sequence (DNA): TGTGCCAGCAGCTCACAGGGAGATGGCTACACCTTA.

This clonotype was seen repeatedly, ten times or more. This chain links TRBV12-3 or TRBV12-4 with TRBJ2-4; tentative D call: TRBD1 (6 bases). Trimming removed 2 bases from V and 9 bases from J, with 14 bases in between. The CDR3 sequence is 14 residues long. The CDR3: CASSLRGWVGIQYF. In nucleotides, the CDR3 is TGTGCCAGCAGTTTAAGGGGGTGGGTTGGCATTCAGTACTTC.

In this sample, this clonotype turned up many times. CDR3 DNA: TGTGCCAGCAGCTTAAGGCCCCAGGTGAACACTGAAGCTTTCTTT. Protein product: CASSLRPQVNTEAFF. The V and J genes are TRBV7-2 and TRBJ1-1, with D unresolved. Trimming shortened V by 2 bases and J by 0 bases, and 10 bases separated the two germline ends. The CDR3 loop spans 15 amino acids. Germline CDR1 SGHTA, CDR2 FQGNSA.

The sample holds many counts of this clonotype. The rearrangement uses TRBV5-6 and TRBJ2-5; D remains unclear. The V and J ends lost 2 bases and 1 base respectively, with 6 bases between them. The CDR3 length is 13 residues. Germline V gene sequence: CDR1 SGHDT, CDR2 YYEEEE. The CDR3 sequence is CASSLMSQETQYF. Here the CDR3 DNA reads TGTGCCAGCAGCTTAATGAGCCAAGAGACCCAGTACTTC.

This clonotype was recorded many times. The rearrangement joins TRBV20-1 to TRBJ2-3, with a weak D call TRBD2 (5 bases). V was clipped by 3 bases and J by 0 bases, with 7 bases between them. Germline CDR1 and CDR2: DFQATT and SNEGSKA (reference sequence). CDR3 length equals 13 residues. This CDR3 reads CSARDSSTDTQYF. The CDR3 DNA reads TGCAGTGCTAGGGACTCCAGCACAGATACGCAGTATTTT.

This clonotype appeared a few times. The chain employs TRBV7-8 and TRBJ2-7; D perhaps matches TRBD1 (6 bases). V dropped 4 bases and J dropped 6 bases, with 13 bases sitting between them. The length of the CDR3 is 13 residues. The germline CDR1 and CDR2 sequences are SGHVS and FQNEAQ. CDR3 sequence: CASSSTGIGEQYV. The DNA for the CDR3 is TGTGCCAGCAGCTCAACAGGGATCGGCGAGCAGTACGTC.

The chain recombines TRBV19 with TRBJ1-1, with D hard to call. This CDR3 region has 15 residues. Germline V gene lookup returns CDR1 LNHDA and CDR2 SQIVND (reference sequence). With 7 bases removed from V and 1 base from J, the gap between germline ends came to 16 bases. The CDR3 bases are TGTGCCAGTATCTTCCTGGACCGGGGGAACACTGAAGCTTTCTTT. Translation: CASIFLDRGNTEAFF.

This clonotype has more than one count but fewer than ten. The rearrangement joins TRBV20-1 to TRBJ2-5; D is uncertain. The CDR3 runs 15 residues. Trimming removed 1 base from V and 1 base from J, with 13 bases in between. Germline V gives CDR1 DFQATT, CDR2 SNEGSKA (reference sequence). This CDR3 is CSARAVEESQETQYF. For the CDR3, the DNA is TGCAGTGCTAGAGCTGTGGAAGAGTCCCAAGAGACCCAGTACTTC.

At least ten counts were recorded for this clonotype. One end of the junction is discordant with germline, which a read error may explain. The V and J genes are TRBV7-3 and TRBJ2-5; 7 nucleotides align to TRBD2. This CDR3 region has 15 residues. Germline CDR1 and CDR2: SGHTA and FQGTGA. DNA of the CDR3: TGTGCCAGCAGCTTAACGGGGGGGACCCAAGGGACCCAGTACTTC. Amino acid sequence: CASSLTGGTQGTQYF.

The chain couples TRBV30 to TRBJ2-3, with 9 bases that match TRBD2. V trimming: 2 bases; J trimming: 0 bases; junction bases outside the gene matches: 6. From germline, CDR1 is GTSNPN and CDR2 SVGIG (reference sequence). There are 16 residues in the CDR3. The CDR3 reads CAWSRGLAGSTDTQYF. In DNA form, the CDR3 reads TGTGCCTGGAGTAGGGGACTAGCCGGGAGCACAGATACGCAGTATTTT. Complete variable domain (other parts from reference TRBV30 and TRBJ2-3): SQTIHQWPATLVQPVGSPLSLECTVEGTSNPNLYWYRQAAGRGLQLLFYSVGIGQISSEVPQNLSASRPQDRQFILSSKKLLLSDSGFYLCAWSRGLAGSTDTQYFGPGTRLTVL.